The 15 T cell receptor beta chains listed next were all sequenced from one sample in a study of T cell responses to AZD1222 COVID-19 vaccine. Clones were sequenced by immunoSEQ multiplex PCR, and TCRdb holds only the in-frame ones, with some missing. The repertoire has about 100,000 clones, around 83% of them found once; the top ten carry under 1.5%. Material: peripheral blood, obtained on day 0 of AZD1222 vaccination. All receptors derive from an adult in good health.

V is TRBV19 and J is TRBJ2-2; possibly TRBD2 for D (5 bases). The CDR3 contains 15 residues. Germline CDR1 LNHDA, CDR2 SQIVND (reference sequence). The V end was cut by 8 bases, the J end by 5 bases, with 18 bases between. DNA of the CDR3: TGTGCCAGTGCTACGACGACGGGAAAAACCGGGGAGCTGTTTTTT. Translated: CASATTTGKTGELFF.

This chain connects TRBV7-3 to TRBJ2-5; a possible D gene is TRBD2 (7 bases). The CDR3 extends over 15 amino acids. CDR1 and CDR2 from the germline V gene are SGHTA and FQGTGA. The germline V and J ends were trimmed by 5 bases and 5 bases, with 18 bases remaining between them. CDR3 nucleotide sequence: TGTGCCAGCAGCCCAGGGGCGGGAGTTGGGGAGACCCAGTACTTC. Translation: CASSPGAGVGETQYF.

This chain connects TRBV9 to TRBJ1-2, with 7 nucleotides matching TRBD1. Per the germline V gene, CDR1 is SGDLS and CDR2 is YYNGEE. The ends lost 4 bases at V and 7 bases at J; junction bases unmatched: 13. The CDR3 extends over 15 amino acids. Written as DNA, the CDR3 is TGTGCCAGCAGCCCCAGACAGGGTGATCCAAGTGGCTACACCTTC. Translating gives CASSPRQGDPSGYTF.

The chain links TRBV6-2 or TRBV6-3 to TRBJ2-1, with no clear D. Germline V gives CDR1 MNHEY, CDR2 SVGEGT. The CDR3 loop spans 12 amino acids. Between the trimmed V and J ends, which lost 5 bases and 12 bases, there was a span of 14 bases. CDR3 DNA sequence: TGTGCCAGCAGTCCCCCCGGCAAAATGCAGTTCTTC. It codes for CASSPPGKMQFF.

V usage is TRBV27 and J usage is TRBJ2-7; D may be TRBD1 (6 bases). Germline lookup yields CDR1 MNHEY and CDR2 SMNVEV (reference sequence). The CDR3 is 15 amino acids. The V end lost 2 bases, the J end lost 0 bases, and 11 bases lay between the germline ends. This CDR3 is CASSLQGWGSYEQYF. DNA of the CDR3: TGTGCCAGCAGTTTACAGGGGTGGGGCTCCTACGAGCAGTACTTC.

The V and J genes are TRBV27 and TRBJ2-2; 11 positions agree with TRBD2. The CDR3 has 20 residues. The V gene end was trimmed by 8 bases and the J gene end by 0 bases; junction bases not matched to a gene: 17. The germline gives CDR1 MNHEY, CDR2 SMNVEV (reference sequence). CDR3 protein: CASGRSMWLAGGANTGELFF. The CDR3 nucleotides read TGTGCCAGCGGGCGATCCATGTGGCTAGCGGGAGGCGCGAACACCGGGGAGCTGTTTTTT.

The chain uses TRBV7-2 and TRBJ1-5; possibly TRBD1 for D (5 bases). The CDR3 runs to 15 residues. V was trimmed by 7 bases and J by 3 bases, leaving 16 bases between them. Germline loops: CDR1 SGHTA, CDR2 FQGNSA. The CDR3 sequence: CASTPGGYNNQPQHF. The CDR3 nucleotides read TGTGCCAGCACCCCTGGGGGGTATAACAATCAGCCCCAGCATTTT. Complete variable domain (other parts from reference TRBV7-2 and TRBJ1-5): GAGVSQSPSNKVTEKGKDVELRCDPISGHTALYWYRQSLGQGLEFLIYFQGNSAPDKSGLPSDRFSAERTGGSVSTLTIQRTQQEDSAVYLCASTPGGYNNQPQHFGDGTRLSIL.

This chain joins TRBV6-5 and TRBJ1-1, with a weak D call TRBD1 (5 bases). Trimming stripped 6 bases from V and 4 bases from J, with 15 bases between. The germline V gene has CDR1 MNHEY and CDR2 SVGAGI. The CDR3 is 14 amino acids. This CDR3 is CASRGRAQGTEAFF. The CDR3 DNA reads TGTGCCAGCAGAGGTCGAGCTCAGGGCACTGAAGCTTTCTTT.

The CDR3 spells CATSRGLAGTDTQYF. CDR3 sequence (DNA): TGTGCCACCAGCAGGGGACTAGCGGGCACAGATACGCAGTATTTT. The chain carries TRBV15 and TRBJ2-3, with 11 bases that match TRBD2. This CDR3 has 15 amino acids. CDR1 is LNHNV and CDR2 is YYDKDF in the germline V gene (reference sequence). The trim removed 3 bases at V and 1 base at J, leaving 0 bases unmatched.

This rearrangement joins TRBV5-4 to TRBJ1-6, with D perhaps matching TRBD1 (5 bases). Germline V gives CDR1 SGHNT, CDR2 YYREEE (reference sequence). CDR3 length: 17 amino acids. The V end was cut by 0 bases, the J end by 4 bases, with 14 bases between. CDR3 in amino acids: CASSLDGWDGYNSPLHF. In DNA form, the CDR3 reads TGTGCCAGCAGCTTGGACGGGTGGGACGGATATAATTCACCCCTCCACTTT.

The chain links TRBV23-1 to TRBJ2-1; 8 nucleotides align to TRBD1. TRBV23-1 is an open reading frame, and its role is uncertain. V was pared by 0 bases and J by 1 base, with 2 bases of the junction left unmatched. The CDR3 is 16 amino acids. The CDR3 protein is CASSQSNRGSYNEQFF. The CDR3 DNA sequence: TGCGCCAGCAGTCAATCGAACAGGGGGTCCTACAATGAGCAGTTCTTC.

The rearrangement uses TRBV7-2 and TRBJ1-5; D gene uncertain. CDR1 is SGHTA and CDR2 is FQGNSA in the germline V gene. The CDR3 consists of 15 residues. Trimming left V 1 base short and J 6 bases short, with 13 bases between. The CDR3 loop reads CASSLDPGFGQPQHF. CDR3 sequence (DNA): TGTGCCAGCAGCTTAGATCCGGGGTTCGGTCAGCCCCAGCATTTT.

The gene calls are TRBV30 and TRBJ1-5, with 7 bases aligning to TRBD1. V was clipped by 3 bases and J by 1 base; unmatched bases: 6. The CDR3 loop spans 15 amino acids. Germline V gene sequence: CDR1 GTSNPN, CDR2 SVGIG (reference sequence). In DNA, the CDR3 is TGTGCCTGGAGGATGAAGGGGGCGAGCAATCAGCCCCAGCATTTT. Translated, it gives CAWRMKGASNQPQHF.

The V gene is TRBV5-6, the J gene TRBJ2-2, with no clear D. V lost 4 bases and J 2 bases, leaving 18 bases between the germline ends. This CDR3 is built from 17 residues. CDR1 and CDR2 (germline): SGHDT, YYEEEE. The CDR3 DNA is TGTGCCAGCAGCCACTCTAGACGGTCTCTAAACACCGGGGAGCTGTTTTTT. Translation: CASSHSRRSLNTGELFF.

This clone was observed a single time. This chain links TRBV5-6 with TRBJ1-5, with TRBD1 as a possible D gene (5 bases). Trimming left V 4 bases short and J 4 bases short, with 12 bases between. Germline lookup yields CDR1 SGHDT and CDR2 YYEEEE. The CDR3 runs to 14 residues. CDR3 in DNA: TGTGCCAGCAGCCAGGGATTCGAGAATCAGCCCCAGCATTTT. It encodes CASSQGFENQPQHF.